This T cell receptor beta chain was obtained from a study of shared clonotypes between healthy human individuals. About the study: The donor pool was made up of a couple of women and a few men aged 18 to 49. Study conclusions and caveats: Rarefaction showed sorted-subset sequencing was incomplete despite large depth.

Using immunoSEQ multiplex PCR, the repertoire was profiled, and TCRdb retains in-frame clones only, with some absent. The repertoire holds some 2 million clones, with 85% to 95% as singletons. Naive CD8 cells were CD45RO-negative, positively selected for CCR7, excluding terminally differentiated effector memory CD45RA+ cells. All donors were healthy HIV-negative adults lacking recent acute infections or vaccinations. V was trimmed by 5 bases and J by 0 bases, leaving 11 bases between them. This CDR3 is built from 14 residues. Germline CDR1 SGHTA, CDR2 FQGNSA. Points on this clone: Its antigen is currently unknown.

Specimen: naive CD8+ T cells sorted from blood. The TCR originated in a man younger than 35 in good health. The V gene is TRBV7-2, the J gene TRBJ2-7; the D is unclear. CDR3 DNA sequence: TGTGCCAGCAGCAACCCGGGCCCCTCCTACGAGCAGTACTTC. Protein sequence: CASSNPGPSYEQYF.